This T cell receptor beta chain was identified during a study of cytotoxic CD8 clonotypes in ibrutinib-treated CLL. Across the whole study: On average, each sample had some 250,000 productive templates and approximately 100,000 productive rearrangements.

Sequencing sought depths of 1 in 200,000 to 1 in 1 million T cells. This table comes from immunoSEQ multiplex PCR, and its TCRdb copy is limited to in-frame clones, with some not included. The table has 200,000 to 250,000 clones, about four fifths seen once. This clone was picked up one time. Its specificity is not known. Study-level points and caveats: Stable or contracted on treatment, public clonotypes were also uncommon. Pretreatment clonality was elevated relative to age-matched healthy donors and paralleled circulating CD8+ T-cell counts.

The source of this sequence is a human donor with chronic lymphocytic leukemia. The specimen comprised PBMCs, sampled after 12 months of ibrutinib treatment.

For the CDR3, the DNA is TGTGCCAGCAGTGAGGGGACTGACTACGAGCAGTACTTC. Its translation is CASSEGTDYEQYF. The V and J genes are TRBV2 and TRBJ2-7; D perhaps matches TRBD2 (6 bases). Germline V CDR1 and CDR2: SNHLY, FYNNEI. CDR3 length: 13 residues. V was shortened by 3 bases and J by 3 bases, with 9 bases between the two germline ends.